The next 17 T cell receptor beta chains were all read from a single sample in a study of shared clonotypes between healthy human individuals. Only CD45RO-negative cells positively selected for CCR7 counted as naive CD8 cells, so terminally differentiated effector memory CD45RA+ cells were excluded. Sequencing used immunoSEQ multiplex PCR; TCRdb keeps in-frame clones, though not all of them. The sample lists some 630,000 clones; about 96% were seen once. The sequenced material came from naive CD8+ T cells sorted from blood. These TCRs come from a woman in her thirties in good health.

This rearrangement joins TRBV19 to TRBJ2-7, with D maybe TRBD1 (6 bases). The V and J ends lost 2 bases and 4 bases respectively, with 9 bases between them. The CDR3 is made up of 13 amino acids. Germline CDR1 is LNHDA and CDR2 is SQIVND (reference sequence). CDR3 sequence (DNA): TGTGCCAGTAGTATACAGGGGTTTTACGAGCAGTACTTC. Protein product: CASSIQGFYEQYF.

V gene TRBV2 combines with J gene TRBJ1-2, with 11 bases matching TRBD1. The germline gives CDR1 SNHLY, CDR2 FYNNEI. There are 16 residues in the CDR3. After removal of 7 bases from V and 6 bases from J, the junction contained 13 bases not matched to a gene. Written as DNA, the CDR3 is TGTGCCAGCATTGGCCGCGGGACAGGGGGTCCGAATGGCTACACCTTC. Protein sequence: CASIGRGTGGPNGYTF.

V usage is TRBV5-6 and J usage is TRBJ1-1; TRBD1 is a possible D gene (6 bases). Trimming pared 3 bases from V and 10 bases from J, leaving 19 bases between. CDR3 length equals 14 residues. Germline V lookup: CDR1 SGHDT, CDR2 YYEEEE. The CDR3 coding sequence is TGTGCCAGCAGCTCCTGGGGTTGGGGGCAGGGAGCTTTCTTT. Protein sequence: CASSSWGWGQGAFF.

The V and J genes are TRBV28 and TRBJ2-7; 8 positions match TRBD1. The ends lost 2 bases at V and 0 bases at J; junction bases unmatched: 9. There are 17 residues in the CDR3. The V gene's germline CDR1 is MDHEN and CDR2 SYDVKM. In DNA form, the CDR3 reads TGTGCCAGCAGTTTAGCCCAATGGACAGGGAACTCCTACGAGCAGTACTTC. Translating it yields CASSLAQWTGNSYEQYF.

The J gene is TRBJ2-1, the V gene TRBV6-1; perhaps TRBD1 as D (6 bases). V lost 5 bases to trimming and J lost 1 base, with 12 bases between them. The CDR3 is 15 residues long. Germline CDR1 is MNHNS and CDR2 is SASEGT. This CDR3 reads CASSRTVRSYNEQFF. The CDR3 region has the DNA TGTGCCAGCAGTAGGACAGTTAGGTCCTACAATGAGCAGTTCTTC.

The rearrangement joins TRBV10-1 to TRBJ2-7, with unresolved D. Deletions cut 4 bases from V and 6 bases from J, with 13 bases between. The CDR3 sequence is 13 residues long. The germline gives CDR1 WNHNN, CDR2 SYGVQD (reference sequence). In DNA, the CDR3 is TGCGCCAGCAGTGGGCTCCCTCTGGGCGAGCAGTACTTC. Translating it yields CASSGLPLGEQYF.

Details on this clone: One end of the junction is discordant with germline, which a read error may explain. The rearrangement uses TRBV2 and TRBJ2-7, with D perhaps matching TRBD1 (6 bases). Germline loops: CDR1 SNHLY, CDR2 FYNNEI. The CDR3 totals 16 residues. For the CDR3, the DNA is TGTGCCAGCAGGGAAGTACAGGGTTGGTTCTTCTACGAGCAGTACTTC. Translated, it gives CASREVQGWFFYEQYF.

The chain couples TRBV27 to TRBJ2-3; TRBD1 might be the D (6 bases). Trimming left V 6 bases short and J 1 base short, with 14 bases between. Per germline, CDR1 MNHEY and CDR2 SMNVEV (reference sequence). This CDR3 has 15 residues. The CDR3 DNA is TGTGCCAGCAGGTTCTCAGGGGCTCGCACAGATACGCAGTATTTT. Protein: CASRFSGARTDTQYF.

The genes are TRBV5-8 and TRBJ1-3; TRBD1 agrees at 9 bases. This CDR3 contains 14 residues. Looked up from germline, CDR1 is SGHTS and CDR2 is YDEGEE. After removal of 6 bases from V and 8 bases from J, the junction contained 9 bases not matched to a gene. In nucleotides, the CDR3 is TGTGCCAGCACACTGGGACAGGGTGTTGACACCATATATTTT. This codes for CASTLGQGVDTIYF. The whole variable domain, filled in from reference TRBV5-8 and TRBJ1-3, reads EAGVTQSPTHLIKTRGQQATLRCSPISGHTSVYWYQQALGLGLQFLLWYDEGEERNRGNFPPRFSGRQFPNYSSELNVNALELEDSALYLCASTLGQGVDTIYFGEGSWLTVV.

The V call is TRBV5-4, the J call TRBJ2-2; the D is unclear. V was cut by 2 bases and J by 1 base, with 9 bases left in between. Germline V lookup: CDR1 SGHNT, CDR2 YYREEE (reference sequence). CDR3 size: 15 residues. Here the CDR3 reads CASSFASGNTGELFF. CDR3 sequence (DNA): TGTGCCAGCAGCTTCGCATCAGGGAACACCGGGGAGCTGTTTTTT.

V gene TRBV28 combines with J gene TRBJ2-7; D may match TRBD1 or TRBD2 (5 bases each). Germline CDR1 is MDHEN and CDR2 is SYDVKM. The CDR3 has 14 amino acids. The V and J ends lost 6 bases and 1 base respectively, with 13 bases between them. CDR3: CASRETGTSYEQYF. CDR3 sequence (DNA): TGTGCCAGCAGGGAAACCGGGACGTCCTACGAGCAGTACTTC.

This sequence joins TRBV7-9 and TRBJ2-7, with 11 bases that match TRBD2. The CDR3 consists of 14 residues. Looked up from germline, CDR1 is SEHNR and CDR2 is FQNEAQ (reference sequence). V shed 4 bases, J shed 5 bases, and the junction held 4 bases outside the gene matches. The CDR3 nucleotides are TGTGCCAGCAGCTCCCCGGGACTAGCGGACGAGCAGTACTTC. Protein: CASSSPGLADEQYF.

This sequence joins TRBV23-1 and TRBJ2-1; D may be TRBD1 (5 bases). TRBV23-1 is filed as an ORF, its function uncertain. The CDR3 consists of 16 residues. The V gene lost 1 base and the J gene lost 3 bases, with 13 bases spanning the gap. The CDR3 DNA is TGCGCCAGCAGTCAATATTGGACACGTCTCTACAATGAGCAGTTCTTC. Translating it yields CASSQYWTRLYNEQFF.

J is TRBJ1-2 and V is TRBV9; D call uncertain. This CDR3 has 18 residues. Germline values: CDR1 SGDLS, CDR2 YYNGEE. V was clipped by 0 bases and J by 8 bases, with 26 bases between them. In DNA, the CDR3 is TGTGCCAGCAGCGTAGAGAGAGAGGAGAGGACGGATACGAGAGGCTACACCTTC. It codes for CASSVEREERTDTRGYTF.

The chain uses TRBV7-9 and TRBJ2-1; a weak D match, TRBD2 (7 bases). The CDR3 has 15 residues. The germline V gene has CDR1 SEHNR and CDR2 FQNEAQ (reference sequence). V lost 6 bases and J lost 6, with 18 bases in between. Here the CDR3 DNA reads TGTGCCAGCAGAACACCTACGGGGGGCGGCAATGAGCAGTTCTTC. Translation gives CASRTPTGGGNEQFF.

As regards this clone: The junction does not match germline at one end; this may be a read error. The CDR3 is CASSISATANYGYTF. For the CDR3, the DNA is TGTGCCAGCAGTATATCAGCGACGGCTAACTATGGCTACACCTTC. The chain couples TRBV27 to TRBJ1-2, with no clear D. The germline CDR1 and CDR2 sequences are MNHEY and SMNVEV (reference sequence). The CDR3 runs to 15 residues.

The CDR3 loop reads CASSDLGHEQYF. DNA of the CDR3: TGTGCCAGCAGTGATTTAGGTCACGAGCAGTACTTC. The V gene is TRBV6-1, the J gene TRBJ2-7; no clear D gene. Germline V gene sequence: CDR1 MNHNS, CDR2 SASEGT. There are 12 residues in the CDR3. V lost 3 bases and J 5 bases, leaving 8 bases between the germline ends.